These 17 T cell receptor beta chains were all obtained from the same sample, sequenced in a study of cytomegalovirus exposure and HLA in healthy donors. In the PCR, 60 Vbeta and 13 Jbeta primers were used. The assay was immunoSEQ multiplex PCR, and TCRdb's table has in-frame clones only and misses some. The sample holds approximately 60,000 clones, 65% to 90% seen once. Sequencing was done on a sample of PBMCs. These receptors were obtained from a man aged 25 to 40 in good health and CMV-seronegative.

The rearrangement uses TRBV5-4 and TRBJ2-3; 13 bases agree with TRBD2. The V gene end was trimmed by 0 bases and the J gene end by 13 bases; junction bases not matched to a gene: 2. The germline CDR1 and CDR2 sequences are SGHNT and YYREEE (reference sequence). There are 13 residues in the CDR3. The CDR3 coding sequence is TGTGCCAGCAGCTTGGCCGGACTAGCGGGAGAGTATTTT. It translates to CASSLAGLAGEYF.

The chain couples TRBV11-2 to TRBJ1-1; unclear D gene. Germline V gene sequence: CDR1 SGHAT, CDR2 FQNNGV. Trimming removed 5 bases at V and 0 bases at J, with 7 bases between. This CDR3 comprises 13 residues. CDR3 DNA: TGTGCCAGCAGCCCTCAGGTGAACACTGAAGCTTTCTTT. Translating gives CASSPQVNTEAFF.

This rearrangement joins TRBV5-6 to TRBJ1-5; D ambiguous. The CDR3 covers 15 residues. Germline V gives CDR1 SGHDT, CDR2 YYEEEE. V dropped 2 bases and J dropped 2 bases, with 11 bases sitting between them. The CDR3 reads CASSLVGRGNQPQHF. CDR3 in DNA: TGTGCCAGCAGCTTAGTGGGGAGAGGCAATCAGCCCCAGCATTTT.

J is TRBJ2-5 and V is TRBV6-1; D unresolved. The J call may not be correct, given that the DNA end is closer to TRBJ2-7. Germline V gives CDR1 MNHNS, CDR2 SASEGT. The CDR3 spans 13 residues. The CDR3 DNA follows: TGTGCCAGCAGTGAAGGGGCCCCTTACGAGCAGTACTTC. Its protein product is CASSEGAPYEQYF.

The V call is TRBV7-2, the J call TRBJ2-3, with D perhaps matching TRBD2 (5 bases). Germline-derived CDR1 and CDR2 are SGHTA and FQGNSA. The CDR3 covers 14 residues. The V gene lost 5 bases and the J gene lost 2 bases, with 11 bases spanning the gap. The CDR3 nucleotides are TGTGCCAGCAGCCTAGGACTCTTCACAGATACGCAGTATTTT. This encodes CASSLGLFTDTQYF.

The chain carries TRBV5-4 and TRBJ1-1; a possible D gene is TRBD1 (5 bases). Trimming took 3 bases from V and 3 from J, leaving 9 bases between them. The germline CDR1 and CDR2 sequences are SGHNT and YYREEE (reference sequence). The CDR3 length is 13 residues. The CDR3 bases are TGTGCCAGCAGCTCGACAGAAGACACTGAAGCTTTCTTT. Its translation is CASSSTEDTEAFF.

The CDR3 bases are TGTGCCAGCAGTGACGACGGGACAAGCTCCTACGAGCAGTACTTC. This translates into CASSDDGTSSYEQYF. V usage is TRBV6-1 and J usage is TRBJ2-7; D might be TRBD1 (6 bases). V was clipped by 3 bases and J by 0 bases, with 12 bases between them. The CDR3 is 15 amino acids. Germline-derived CDR1 and CDR2 are MNHNS and SASEGT.

The V and J genes are TRBV7-6 and TRBJ1-1; unclear D gene. Germline CDR1 is SGHVS and CDR2 is FNYEAQ. There are 13 residues in the CDR3. V was cut by 4 bases and J by 3 bases, with 9 bases left in between. The CDR3 loop reads CASSSFGHTEAFF. As DNA, the CDR3 is TGTGCCAGCAGCTCCTTTGGGCACACTGAAGCTTTCTTT.

This chain joins TRBV5-4 and TRBJ1-5; D uncertain. This CDR3 is built from 13 residues. Germline V gene lookup returns CDR1 SGHNT and CDR2 YYREEE (reference sequence). V lost 3 bases, J lost 3 bases, and 7 bases lay in between. This chain's CDR3 is CASSSGLNQPQHF. DNA of the CDR3: TGTGCCAGCAGCTCAGGACTCAATCAGCCCCAGCATTTT.

This sequence joins TRBV15 and TRBJ2-1; 11 bases map to TRBD2. V was pared by 5 bases and J by 4 bases, with 4 bases of the junction left unmatched. The germline CDR1 and CDR2 sequences are LNHNV and YYDKDF (reference sequence). The CDR3 covers 15 residues. This CDR3 is CATSLSSGGYNEQFF. For the CDR3, the DNA is TGTGCCACCAGCCTTTCTAGCGGGGGGTACAATGAGCAGTTCTTC.

V usage is TRBV5-1 and J usage is TRBJ1-1; 7 bases line up with TRBD1. J lost 4 bases, V lost 2 bases, and 11 bases had no gene match. There are 16 residues in the CDR3. The germline V gene has CDR1 SGHRS and CDR2 YFSETQ. The CDR3, as DNA: TGCGCCAGCAGCTTCGGCAGGGGGTTCTGGGGCACTGAAGCTTTCTTT. Translation gives CASSFGRGFWGTEAFF. Together with reference TRBV5-1 and TRBJ1-1, the CDR3 gives the full variable domain: KAGVTQTPRYLIKTRGQQVTLSCSPISGHRSVSWYQQTPGQGLQFLFEYFSETQRNKGNFPGRFSGRQFSNSRSEMNVSTLELGDSALYLCASSFGRGFWGTEAFFGQGTRLTVV.

This CDR3 reads CASSLLGLAGAPTGEQYF. CDR3 DNA sequence: TGTGCCAGCAGTTTACTAGGACTAGCGGGCGCTCCTACCGGTGAGCAGTACTTC. The chain has TRBV27 and TRBJ2-7; TRBD2 aligns across 11 bases. Germline V lookup: CDR1 MNHEY, CDR2 SMNVEV (reference sequence). The CDR3 consists of 18 residues. With 2 bases clipped from V and 7 bases from J, the junction kept 16 bases outside the gene matches.

The rearrangement links TRBV5-1 to TRBJ1-3; D possibly corresponds to TRBD1 (5 bases). The ends were cut back, 4 bases at V and 2 bases at J, with 13 bases in the middle. Germline V gene lookup returns CDR1 SGHRS and CDR2 YFSETQ. The CDR3 contains 15 residues. CDR3 sequence (DNA): TGCGCCAGCAGCGCGCCGGGGGGGACTGGAAACACCATATATTTT. Translated: CASSAPGGTGNTIYF.

This chain uses TRBV5-1 with TRBJ2-1; 8 bases map to TRBD2. CDR3 length: 16 amino acids. Germline loops: CDR1 SGHRS, CDR2 YFSETQ. Losses at the gene ends were 5 bases for V and 3 bases for J; bases not matched to a gene: 10. CDR3 protein: CASSSAGGPFYNEQFF. CDR3 nucleotide sequence: TGCGCCAGCAGTTCCGCGGGAGGTCCCTTCTACAATGAGCAGTTCTTC.

CDR3 region: CASRRSGDIPYEQYF. The CDR3 DNA reads as TGTGCCAGCAGACGTAGCGGGGACATTCCCTACGAGCAGTACTTC. This rearrangement joins TRBV7-2 to TRBJ2-7; 8 bases line up with TRBD2. Germline V gene data show CDR1 as SGHTA and CDR2 as FQGNSA. This CDR3 contains 15 residues. The V gene end was trimmed by 6 bases and the J gene end by 2 bases; junction bases not matched to a gene: 9. The full variable domain, completed using reference TRBV7-2 and TRBJ2-7, is GAGVSQSPSNKVTEKGKDVELRCDPISGHTALYWYRQSLGQGLEFLIYFQGNSAPDKSGLPSDRFSAERTGGSVSTLTIQRTQQEDSAVYLCASRRSGDIPYEQYFGPGTRLTVT.

CDR3 DNA: TGTGCCAGCAGCTTGGAGGACAGGTACGAGCAGTACTTC. Amino acids: CASSLEDRYEQYF. The genes are TRBV5-4 and TRBJ2-7; TRBD1 aligns across 7 bases. Germline CDR1 and CDR2: SGHNT and YYREEE (reference sequence). V was pared by 0 bases and J by 4 bases, with 1 base of the junction left unmatched. This CDR3 is 13 amino acids long.

V usage is TRBV4-2 and J usage is TRBJ2-4; TRBD2 might be the D (7 bases). The CDR3 loop spans 15 amino acids. CDR1 is LGHNA and CDR2 is YNFKEQ in the germline V gene. V gave up 3 bases and J gave up 11 bases, with 20 bases separating them. This CDR3 reads CASSQEGGQGTFQYF. The CDR3 bases are TGTGCCAGCAGCCAGGAGGGGGGGCAGGGGACTTTTCAGTACTTC.